Reported below is one TCR beta chain. No antigen is known for it. The method for making cDNA was 5'RACE, and it used 10-nucleotide random UMIs. TCRdb passed the 5' RACE reads through MiXCR, listing each CDR3 protein once. This table holds about 10,000 distinct CDR3 sequences, under 25% found once. CDR1 is MGHRA, CDR2 YSYEKL, per germline. Trimming cost V 0 bases and J 0 bases, with 12 bases left between them. The CDR3 is 17 residues long. This entry belongs to a study of neurological immune-mediated disorders. Study results and caveats: Patients with HTLV-1-associated myelopathy had the highest level of TCR clonal expansion, whereas patients with multiple sclerosis had the lowest level, falling beneath the level found in healthy controls.

This chain connects TRBV4-1 to TRBJ2-1; D uncertain. The sample taken for sequencing was CD8+ T cells from blood. This receptor was identified in a woman aged 60-70 years with HTLV-1-associated myelopathy (HAM/TSP). Here the CDR3 DNA reads TGCGCCAGCAGCCAAGAGTTTGTTGGAAGCTCCTACAATGAGCAGTTCTTC. It is translated as CASSQEFVGSSYNEQFF.